This entry features one TCR beta chain sequence. Noted treatment: roughly 20 received Ad26.COV2.S at low or high dose, single or two shots; 5 received placebo; per-sample allocation not given. Collection of the samples took place on day 63 after the first injection of vaccine or placebo. Boston hosted the donor, who was an adult aged 18-55 years. This sample is part of a study of Ad26.COV2.S vaccination and SARS-CoV-2 variants. Repertoires were generated with immunoSEQ multiplex PCR, while TCRdb's copy carries only in-frame clones and drops some. The top ten hold 3% to 4.5% of the sample, which has 300,000 to 500,000 clones, approximately 91% seen once. Sequencing used peripheral blood, obtained in a trial of Ad26.COV2.S vaccine versus placebo. This receptor was obtained from a person aged 18-60 years who received the Ad26.COV2.S COVID-19 vaccine or a placebo.

The chain's CDR3 is CASRVQGAGEQFF. The CDR3 DNA sequence: TGTGCCAGCAGAGTACAGGGGGCAGGTGAGCAGTTCTTC. V gene TRBV6-5 combines with J gene TRBJ2-1; TRBD1 agrees at 9 bases. V trimming: 6 bases; J trimming: 9 bases; junction bases outside the gene matches: 6. Germline values: CDR1 MNHEY, CDR2 SVGAGI. The length of the CDR3 is 13 residues.